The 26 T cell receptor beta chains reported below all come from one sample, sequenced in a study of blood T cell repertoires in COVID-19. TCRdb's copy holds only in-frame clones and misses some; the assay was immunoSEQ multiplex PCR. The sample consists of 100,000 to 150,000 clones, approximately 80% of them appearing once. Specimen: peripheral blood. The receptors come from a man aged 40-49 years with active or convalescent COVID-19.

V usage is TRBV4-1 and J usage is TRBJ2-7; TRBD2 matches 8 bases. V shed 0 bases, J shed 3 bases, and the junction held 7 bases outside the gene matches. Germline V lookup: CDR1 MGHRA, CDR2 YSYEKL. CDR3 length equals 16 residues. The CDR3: CASSQEGTSGYYEQYF. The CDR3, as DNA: TGCGCCAGCAGCCAAGAGGGGACTAGTGGATACTACGAGCAGTACTTC.

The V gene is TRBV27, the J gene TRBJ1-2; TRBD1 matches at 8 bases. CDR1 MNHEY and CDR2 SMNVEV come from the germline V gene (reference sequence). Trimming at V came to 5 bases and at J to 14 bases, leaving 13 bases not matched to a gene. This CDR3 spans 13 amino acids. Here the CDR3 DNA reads TGTGCCAGCAGTCACGGACAGGGACTCTTGGCTACCTTC. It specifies CASSHGQGLLATF.

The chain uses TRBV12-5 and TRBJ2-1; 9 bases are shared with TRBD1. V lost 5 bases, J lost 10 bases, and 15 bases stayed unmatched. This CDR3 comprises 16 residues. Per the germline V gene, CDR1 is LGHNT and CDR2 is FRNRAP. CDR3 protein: CASGATGTGPGGEQFF. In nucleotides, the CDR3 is TGTGCTAGTGGTGCAACCGGGACAGGGCCCGGGGGGGAGCAGTTCTTC. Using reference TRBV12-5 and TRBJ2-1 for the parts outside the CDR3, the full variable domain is DARVTQTPRHKVTEMGQEVTMRCQPILGHNTVFWYRQTMMQGLELLAYFRNRAPLDDSGMPKDRFSAEMPDATLATLKIQPSEPRDSAVYFCASGATGTGPGGEQFFGPGTRLTVL.

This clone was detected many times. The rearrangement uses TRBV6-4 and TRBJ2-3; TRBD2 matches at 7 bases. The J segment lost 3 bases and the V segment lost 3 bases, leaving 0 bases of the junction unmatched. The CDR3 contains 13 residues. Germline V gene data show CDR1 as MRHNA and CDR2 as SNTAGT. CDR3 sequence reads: CASSEAGTDTQYF. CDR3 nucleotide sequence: TGTGCCAGCAGTGAAGCGGGGACAGATACGCAGTATTTT.

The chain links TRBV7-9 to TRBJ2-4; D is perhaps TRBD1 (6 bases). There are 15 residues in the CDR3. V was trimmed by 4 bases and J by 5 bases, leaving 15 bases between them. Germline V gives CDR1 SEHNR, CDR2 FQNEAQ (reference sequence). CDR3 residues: CASSSRGGRENIQYF. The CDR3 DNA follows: TGTGCCAGCAGCTCCCGAGGGGGACGGGAAAACATTCAGTACTTC.

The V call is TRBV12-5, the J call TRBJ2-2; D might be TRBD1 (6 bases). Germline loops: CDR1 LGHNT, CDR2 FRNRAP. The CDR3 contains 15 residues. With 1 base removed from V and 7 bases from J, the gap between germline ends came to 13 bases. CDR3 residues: CASGLDMQGNGELFF. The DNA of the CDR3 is TGTGCTAGTGGTTTGGACATGCAGGGGAACGGGGAGCTGTTTTTT.

For the CDR3, the DNA is TGCGCCAGCAGCCAAGACCCCCTAGGGGGACCTGCCTACAATGAGCAGTTCTTC. Protein: CASSQDPLGGPAYNEQFF. The chain has TRBV4-1 and TRBJ2-1; tentatively, D is TRBD1 (6 bases). V lost 0 bases to trimming and J lost 2 bases, with 17 bases between them. The CDR3 has 18 residues. Looked up from germline, CDR1 is MGHRA and CDR2 is YSYEKL.

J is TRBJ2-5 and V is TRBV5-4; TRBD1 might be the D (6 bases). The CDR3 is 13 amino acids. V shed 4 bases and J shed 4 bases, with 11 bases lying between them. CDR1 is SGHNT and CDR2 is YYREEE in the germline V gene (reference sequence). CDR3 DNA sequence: TGTGCCAGCAGCCACAGGGAAGGAGAGACCCAGTACTTC. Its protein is CASSHREGETQYF.

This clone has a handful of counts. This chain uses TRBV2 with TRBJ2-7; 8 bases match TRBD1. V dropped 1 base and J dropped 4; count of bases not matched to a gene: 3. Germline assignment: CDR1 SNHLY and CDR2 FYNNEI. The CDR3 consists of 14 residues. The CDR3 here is CASSEGQGAYEQYF. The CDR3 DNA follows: TGTGCCAGCAGTGAAGGGCAGGGGGCGTACGAGCAGTACTTC.

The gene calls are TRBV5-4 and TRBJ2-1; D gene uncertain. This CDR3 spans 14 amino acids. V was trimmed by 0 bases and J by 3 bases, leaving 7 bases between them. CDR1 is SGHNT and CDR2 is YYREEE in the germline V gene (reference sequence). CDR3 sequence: CASSLADSYNEQFF. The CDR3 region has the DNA TGTGCCAGCAGCTTGGCCGATAGCTACAATGAGCAGTTCTTC.

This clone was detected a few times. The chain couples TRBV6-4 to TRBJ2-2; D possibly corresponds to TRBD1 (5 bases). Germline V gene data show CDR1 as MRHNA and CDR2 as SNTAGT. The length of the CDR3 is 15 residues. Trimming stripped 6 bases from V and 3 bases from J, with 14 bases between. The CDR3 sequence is CASRATGLDTGELFF. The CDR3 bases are TGTGCCAGCAGAGCCACAGGTTTGGACACCGGGGAGCTGTTTTTT.

The CDR3 loop reads CASSVAGGGAYDEQFF. The DNA of the CDR3 is TGTGCCAGCAGCGTAGCTGGTGGGGGGGCGTACGATGAGCAGTTCTTC. This chain connects TRBV9 to TRBJ2-1, with D possibly being TRBD2 (7 bases). V was pared by 0 bases and J by 8 bases, with 18 bases between. Germline V gene sequence: CDR1 SGDLS, CDR2 YYNGEE. The CDR3 has 16 amino acids.

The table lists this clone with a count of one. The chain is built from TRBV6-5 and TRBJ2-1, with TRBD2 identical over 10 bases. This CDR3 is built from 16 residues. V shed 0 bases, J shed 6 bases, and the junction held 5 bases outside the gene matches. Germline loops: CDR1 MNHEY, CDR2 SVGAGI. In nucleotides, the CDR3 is TGTGCCAGCAGTTACTCATCCGGGACTAGCGTCAATGAGCAGTTCTTC. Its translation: CASSYSSGTSVNEQFF.

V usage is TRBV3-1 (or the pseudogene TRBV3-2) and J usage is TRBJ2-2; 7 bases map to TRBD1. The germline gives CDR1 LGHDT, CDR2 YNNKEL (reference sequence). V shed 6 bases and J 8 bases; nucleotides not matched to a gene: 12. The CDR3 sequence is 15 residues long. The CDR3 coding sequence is TGTGCCAGCAGTCACACAGGGGCCGGGTCTGGGGAGCTGTTTTTT. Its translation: CASSHTGAGSGELFF.

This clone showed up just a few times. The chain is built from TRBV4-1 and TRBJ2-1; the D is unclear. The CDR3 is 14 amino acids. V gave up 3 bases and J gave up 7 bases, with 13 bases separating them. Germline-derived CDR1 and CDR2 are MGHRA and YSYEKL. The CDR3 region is CASSHPPRRNEQFF. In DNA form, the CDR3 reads TGCGCCAGCAGCCACCCTCCCCGGAGAAATGAGCAGTTCTTC.

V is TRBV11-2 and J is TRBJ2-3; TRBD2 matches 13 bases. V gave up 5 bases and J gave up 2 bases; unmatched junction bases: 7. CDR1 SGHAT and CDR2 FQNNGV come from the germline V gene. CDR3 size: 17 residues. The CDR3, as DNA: TGTGCCAGCAGCACGAGGACTAGCGGGGGAGACACAGATACGCAGTATTTT. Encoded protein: CASSTRTSGGDTDTQYF.

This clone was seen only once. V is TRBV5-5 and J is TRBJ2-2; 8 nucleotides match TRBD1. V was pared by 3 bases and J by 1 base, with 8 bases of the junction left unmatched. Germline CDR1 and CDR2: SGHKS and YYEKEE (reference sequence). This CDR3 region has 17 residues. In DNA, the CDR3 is TGTGCCAGCAGCTCCGACAGGGGCCTTGTGAACACCGGGGAGCTGTTTTTT. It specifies CASSSDRGLVNTGELFF.

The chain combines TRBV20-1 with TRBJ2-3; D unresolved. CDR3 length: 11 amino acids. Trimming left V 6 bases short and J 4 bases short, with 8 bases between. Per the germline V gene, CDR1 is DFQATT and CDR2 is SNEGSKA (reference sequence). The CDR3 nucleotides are TGCAGTGCCTACCAATCAGATACGCAGTATTTT. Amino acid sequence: CSAYQSDTQYF.

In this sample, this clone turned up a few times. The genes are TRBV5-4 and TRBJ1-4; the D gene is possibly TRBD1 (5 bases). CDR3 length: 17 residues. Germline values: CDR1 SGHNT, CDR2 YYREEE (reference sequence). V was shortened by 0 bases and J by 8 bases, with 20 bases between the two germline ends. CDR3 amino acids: CASSLGLRGEDREKLFF. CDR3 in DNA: TGTGCCAGCAGCTTGGGTCTTCGGGGGGAAGATAGAGAAAAACTGTTTTTT. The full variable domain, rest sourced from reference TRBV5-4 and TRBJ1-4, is ETGVTQSPTHLIKTRGQQVTLRCSSQSGHNTVSWYQQALGQGPQFIFQYYREEENGRGNFPPRFSGLQFPNYSSELNVNALELDDSALYLCASSLGLRGEDREKLFFGSGTQLSVL.

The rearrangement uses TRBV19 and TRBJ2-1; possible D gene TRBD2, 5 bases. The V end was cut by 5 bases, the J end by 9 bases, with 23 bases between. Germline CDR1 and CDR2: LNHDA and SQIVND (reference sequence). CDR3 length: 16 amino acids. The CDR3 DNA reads TGTGCCAGTAGTCCTAAAATCTGGACTGCCGAGGGTGAGCAGTTCTTC. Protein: CASSPKIWTAEGEQFF.

The CDR3 coding sequence is TGCGCCAGCAGCTTGGCCAGGGAAACTGAAGCTTTCTTT. Protein product: CASSLARETEAFF. The genes are TRBV5-1 and TRBJ1-1, with D maybe TRBD1 (5 bases). Trimming removed 0 bases at V and 5 bases at J, with 8 bases between. Germline V gene sequence: CDR1 SGHRS, CDR2 YFSETQ. The CDR3 spans 13 residues. Full variable domain (remainder filled in from reference TRBV5-1 and TRBJ1-1): KAGVTQTPRYLIKTRGQQVTLSCSPISGHRSVSWYQQTPGQGLQFLFEYFSETQRNKGNFPGRFSGRQFSNSRSEMNVSTLELGDSALYLCASSLARETEAFFGQGTRLTVV.

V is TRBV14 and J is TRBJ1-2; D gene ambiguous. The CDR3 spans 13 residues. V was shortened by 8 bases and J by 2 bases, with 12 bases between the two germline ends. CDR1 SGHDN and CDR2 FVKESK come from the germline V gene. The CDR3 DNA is TGTGCCAGCGGATCGGGGATAAACTATGGCTACACCTTC. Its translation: CASGSGINYGYTF.

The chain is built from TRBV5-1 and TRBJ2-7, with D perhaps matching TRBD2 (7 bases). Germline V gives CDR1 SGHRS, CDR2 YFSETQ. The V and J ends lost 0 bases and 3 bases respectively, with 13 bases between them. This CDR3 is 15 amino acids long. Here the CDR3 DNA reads TGCGCCAGCAGCTTGGCTGGGGGGGCCATCTACGAGCAGTACTTC. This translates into CASSLAGGAIYEQYF.

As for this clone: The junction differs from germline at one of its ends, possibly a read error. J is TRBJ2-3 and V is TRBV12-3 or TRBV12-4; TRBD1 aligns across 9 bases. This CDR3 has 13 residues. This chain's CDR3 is CASSAFRDRERGF. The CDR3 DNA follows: TGTGCCAGCAGTGCCTTCCGGGACAGGGAAAGGGGTTTT.

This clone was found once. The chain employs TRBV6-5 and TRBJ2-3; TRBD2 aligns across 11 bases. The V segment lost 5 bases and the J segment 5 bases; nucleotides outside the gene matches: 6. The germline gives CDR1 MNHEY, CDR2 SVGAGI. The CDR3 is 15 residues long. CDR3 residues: CASSRLAGLGDTQYF. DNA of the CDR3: TGTGCCAGCAGTAGACTAGCGGGGTTGGGAGATACGCAGTATTTT.

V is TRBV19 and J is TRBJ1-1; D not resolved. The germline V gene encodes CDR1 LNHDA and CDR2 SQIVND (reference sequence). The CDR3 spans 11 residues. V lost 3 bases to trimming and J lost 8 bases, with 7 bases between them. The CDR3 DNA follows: TGTGCCAGTAGTATCACACAGGAAGCTTTCTTT. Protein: CASSITQEAFF.